Each of the 2 T cell receptor beta chains below was sequenced from the same sample in a study of Ad26.COV2.S vaccination and SARS-CoV-2 variants. TCRdb keeps only in-frame clones here, not all; method: immunoSEQ multiplex PCR. The repertoire includes approximately 400,000 clones, around 82% of them detected once, and about 7.4% sits in the top ten. Treatment described: around 19 received Ad26.COV2.S at low or high dose, single or two shots; about 5 received placebo; per-sample allocation not given. Collection of samples fell on day 63 after the first vaccine or placebo injection. The sequences come from peripheral blood, collected in a trial of Ad26.COV2.S vaccine versus placebo. The source is a person between 18 and 65 years old who received the Ad26.COV2.S COVID-19 vaccine or a placebo.

This chain uses TRBV3-1 (or the pseudogene TRBV3-2) with TRBJ2-7; D remains unclear. Trimming removed 6 bases from V and 7 bases from J, with 22 bases in between. Germline V gene sequence: CDR1 LGHDT, CDR2 YNNKEL (reference sequence). The CDR3 totals 15 residues. CDR3 nucleotides: TGTGCCAGCAGTCTCAGGCTTGGGGAAAAGGGAGAGCAGTACTTC. It yields the protein CASSLRLGEKGEQYF.

This clone was found once. CDR3 residues: CASSQRRGVNTEAFF. Written as DNA, the CDR3 is TGTGCCAGCAGCCAAAGGAGGGGGGTGAACACTGAAGCTTTCTTT. J is TRBJ1-1 and V is TRBV14; the D gene is possibly TRBD1 (6 bases). V lost 2 bases and J lost 0, with 10 bases in between. CDR1 is SGHDN and CDR2 is FVKESK in the germline V gene. The CDR3 is made up of 15 amino acids.